These 7 T cell receptor beta chains were sequenced from one sample in a study of T cell repertoires in cytomegalovirus infection. Each CDR3 protein gets one entry after TCRdb re-called the reads with MiXCR. Of roughly 500,000 distinct CDR3 sequences in the sample, approximately 16% were seen once. Sample: CD8+ T cells from PBMCs. All receptors come from a human donor in good health (CMV status not recorded). Some clones in this sample may be carry-over from other donors' samples.

The chain employs TRBV27 and TRBJ1-5; D possibly corresponds to TRBD1 (6 bases). CDR1 and CDR2 from the germline V gene are MNHEY and SMNVEV (reference sequence). Trimming took 5 bases from V and 9 from J, leaving 8 bases between them. The CDR3 has 11 residues. The CDR3 reads CASSQTGPQHF. DNA of the CDR3: TGTGCCAGCAGTCAGACAGGGCCCCAGCATTTT.

The chain recombines TRBV4-2 with TRBJ1-1; D gene ambiguous. Germline assignment: CDR1 LGHNA and CDR2 YNFKEQ. V lost 2 bases to trimming and J lost 1 base, with 11 bases between them. The CDR3 loop spans 15 amino acids. The CDR3 DNA reads TGTGCCAGCAGCCAACTTCCGACGGAGAACACTGAAGCTTTCTTT. This translates into CASSQLPTENTEAFF.

This chain links TRBV15 with TRBJ2-3, with a weak D call TRBD1 (7 bases). The CDR3 totals 16 residues. Germline CDR1 and CDR2: LNHNV and YYDKDF (reference sequence). V was clipped by 1 base and J by 2 bases, with 13 bases between them. The CDR3 sequence: CATSRAGGGDTDTQYF. For the CDR3, the DNA is TGTGCCACCAGCAGAGCAGGGGGAGGTGACACAGATACGCAGTATTTT.

The chain is built from TRBV5-5 and TRBJ2-1; no clear D gene. Trimming shortened V by 4 bases and J by 10 bases, and 15 bases separated the two germline ends. Germline V gene lookup returns CDR1 SGHKS and CDR2 YYEKEE (reference sequence). The CDR3 covers 13 residues. CDR3 coding DNA: TGTGCCAGCAGCCCAAGAAGGAGTCCCGAGCAGTTCTTC. It translates to CASSPRRSPEQFF.

This clonotype came up many times. V is TRBV12-3 or TRBV12-4 and J is TRBJ2-3; D not resolved. The ends were cut back, 5 bases at V and 6 bases at J, with 15 bases in the middle. The CDR3 has 14 amino acids. CDR3 in DNA: TGTGCCAGCAGTCGACGTCCGGCTACGGATACGCAGTATTTT. Amino acids: CASSRRPATDTQYF.

The genes are TRBV7-3 and TRBJ2-1; D may be TRBD2 (5 bases). The germline gives CDR1 SGHTA, CDR2 FQGTGA. This CDR3 is 15 amino acids long. With 3 bases removed from V and 5 bases from J, the gap between germline ends came to 14 bases. For the CDR3, the DNA is TGTGCCAGCAGCTTTAGCTCGGGATGGAACAATGAGCAGTTCTTC. It yields the protein CASSFSSGWNNEQFF.

Ten or more counts support this clonotype. The rearrangement joins TRBV27 to TRBJ2-1; possibly TRBD1 for D (5 bases). Between the trimmed V and J ends, which lost 6 bases and 7 bases, there was a span of 10 bases. The CDR3 spans 12 residues. Germline assignment: CDR1 MNHEY and CDR2 SMNVEV (reference sequence). CDR3 nucleotide sequence: TGTGCCAGCAGGGCAGGGTCGAATGAGCAGTTCTTC. Amino acid sequence: CASRAGSNEQFF.